The 23 T cell receptor beta chains listed next were all sequenced from one sample in a study of cytomegalovirus exposure and HLA in healthy donors. PCR used 60 Vbeta primers and 13 Jbeta primers. Generated by immunoSEQ multiplex PCR, the TCRdb table keeps only in-frame clones and is missing some. The sample lists over 150,000 clones, roughly 78% occurring once. The sample was PBMCs. Every receptor here comes from a man aged 40-50 years in good health and CMV-seronegative.

In regard to this clone: An end of the junction does not agree with germline; a read error may underlie this. The chain is built from TRBV7-9 and TRBJ2-7, with D possibly TRBD1 on 5 matching bases. This CDR3 is 15 amino acids long. The V gene's germline CDR1 is SEHNR and CDR2 FQNEAQ (reference sequence). DNA of the CDR3: TGTTCCAGCAGCTCCGTTGGGGCAGGACGTGGCGAGCAGTACTTC. It is translated as CSSSSVGAGRGEQYF.

With regard to this clone: Other DNA sequences in this sample translate to the same CDR3. The chain joins TRBV10-3 to TRBJ1-2, with a tentative D call TRBD1 (6 bases). This CDR3 spans 13 amino acids. Germline V gives CDR1 ENHRY, CDR2 SYGVKD. Trimming left V 6 bases short and J 6 bases short, with 14 bases between. CDR3 amino acids: CAISAGTNDGYTF. The CDR3 bases are TGTGCCATCAGCGCCGGGACAAACGATGGCTACACCTTC.

Regarding this clone: This CDR3 is also generated by other DNA sequences in the sample. The chain carries TRBV18 and TRBJ2-2; 10 bases are a match to TRBD2. Germline trimming cut 2 bases from V and 5 bases from J; bases unmatched to any gene: 2. Germline V gene lookup returns CDR1 KGHSH and CDR2 LQKENI. The CDR3 consists of 15 residues. DNA for the CDR3: TGTGCCAGCTCACCATCTAGCGGGAGAACCGGGGAGCTGTTTTTT. Protein product: CASSPSSGRTGELFF.

The CDR3 DNA is TGCGCCAGCACTAGCGTGGCGGCTAGCACAGATACGCAGTATTTT. Protein sequence: CASTSVAASTDTQYF. The chain carries TRBV5-1 and TRBJ2-3; weak D call: TRBD2 (6 bases). The CDR3 loop spans 15 amino acids. Trimming pared 6 bases from V and 0 bases from J, leaving 14 bases between. From germline, CDR1 is SGHRS and CDR2 YFSETQ.

The rearrangement uses TRBV28 and TRBJ2-1, with 7 bases fitting TRBD2. The V gene end was trimmed by 3 bases and the J gene end by 4 bases; junction bases not matched to a gene: 12. Per the germline V gene, CDR1 is MDHEN and CDR2 is SYDVKM. The CDR3 covers 17 residues. CDR3 sequence: CASSFRTGGLRYNEQFF. CDR3 nucleotide sequence: TGTGCCAGCAGTTTTAGGACGGGAGGCCTTCGATACAATGAGCAGTTCTTC.

The rearrangement links TRBV4-1 to TRBJ2-1, with 12 bases lining up with TRBD2. Trimming cost V 2 bases and J 12 bases; bases outside gene matches: 14. The V gene's germline CDR1 is MGHRA and CDR2 YSYEKL. The CDR3 has 17 residues. The CDR3 reads CASSQSSLAGGPGGQFF. The DNA of the CDR3 is TGCGCCAGCAGCCAATCCTCCCTAGCGGGAGGGCCAGGTGGGCAGTTCTTC.

A few counts support this clone. The chain combines TRBV5-5 with TRBJ2-7; D gene ambiguous. The CDR3 has 14 residues. Germline V gene data show CDR1 as SGHKS and CDR2 as YYEKEE (reference sequence). V was clipped by 0 bases and J by 4 bases, with 11 bases between them. CDR3 amino acids: CASSLDVVRYEQYF. The CDR3 nucleotides read TGTGCCAGCAGCTTGGATGTGGTCCGGTACGAGCAGTACTTC.

A note on this clone: One junction end disagrees with the germline gene, perhaps due to a read error. The chain joins TRBV5-1 to TRBJ2-5, with D uncertain. The V gene's germline CDR1 is SGHRS and CDR2 YFSETQ. The CDR3 extends over 11 amino acids. The CDR3 DNA reads as TGCGCCAGCAGCCATGAAGAGGCCCAGTACTTC. Protein product: CASSHEEAQYF.

The rearrangement uses TRBV7-2 and TRBJ1-2; D perhaps matches TRBD1 (6 bases). CDR1 is SGHTA and CDR2 is FQGNSA in the germline V gene. Trimming removed 5 bases from V and 7 bases from J, with 26 bases in between. The CDR3 has 17 residues. The CDR3 coding sequence is TGTGCCAGCAGCCATACGCCCGGGGGGCACCTTCGAGTTGGCTACACCTTC. This sequence encodes CASSHTPGGHLRVGYTF.

The chain recombines TRBV2 with TRBJ2-7, with 9 bases identical to TRBD2. The germline gives CDR1 SNHLY, CDR2 FYNNEI. This CDR3 contains 14 residues. V lost 9 bases, J lost 4 bases, and 10 bases stayed unmatched. The CDR3 DNA sequence: TGTGCCAGGGCGGGGGGGCACGCCAGATACGAGCAGTACTTC. Translation: CARAGGHARYEQYF.

This clone is a singleton in its sample. A read error may account for a junction end that differs from germline. The chain couples TRBV4-1 to TRBJ2-5; D unclear. The germline gives CDR1 MGHRA, CDR2 YSYEKL. This CDR3 region has 15 residues. The chain's CDR3 is CASSKDGSDQETQYF. In nucleotides, the CDR3 is TGCGCCAGCAGCAAAGACGGGTCCGACCAAGAGACCCAGTACTTC.

CDR3 sequence (DNA): TGTGCCAGCGGGACGTCGACTAGTCAGTACTTC. Its protein product is CASGTSTSQYF. The chain has TRBV11-2 and TRBJ2-5, with D perhaps TRBD2 (6 bases). Deletions cut 8 bases from V and 11 bases from J, with 15 bases between. Germline-derived CDR1 and CDR2 are SGHAT and FQNNGV. The CDR3 consists of 11 residues.

The chain is built from TRBV4-1 and TRBJ1-5; 7 bases line up with TRBD1. J lost 1 base, V lost 0 bases, and 6 bases had no gene match. Germline CDR1 reads MGHRA; CDR2 reads YSYEKL. The CDR3 totals 17 residues. The CDR3: CASSQDLEGASNQPQHF. The CDR3 bases are TGCGCCAGCAGCCAAGATCTAGAGGGGGCAAGCAATCAGCCCCAGCATTTT.

The V call is TRBV19, the J call TRBJ2-7, with 8 positions matching TRBD2. The CDR3 runs 16 residues. Germline V gene data show CDR1 as LNHDA and CDR2 as SQIVND (reference sequence). J gave up 3 bases and V 9 bases, and 16 bases lay outside the gene matches. CDR3 amino acids: CASASGFSNGGYEQYF. CDR3 DNA: TGTGCCAGCGCTAGCGGGTTTAGCAACGGGGGCTACGAGCAGTACTTC.

This clone appeared once. In DNA form, the CDR3 reads TGTGCCAGCAGTTACGGGCGGAGGCCAGCTAATGAAAAACTGTTTTTT. Its translation is CASSYGRRPANEKLFF. The chain combines TRBV6-5 with TRBJ1-4; unclear D gene. Germline V CDR1 and CDR2: MNHEY, SVGAGI. V gave up 2 bases and J gave up 3 bases, with 13 bases separating them. This CDR3 has 16 residues.

The genes are TRBV28 and TRBJ1-5; tentative D call: TRBD1 (6 bases). Trimming pared 6 bases from V and 3 bases from J, leaving 12 bases between. Germline CDR1 reads MDHEN; CDR2 reads SYDVKM. CDR3 length: 14 residues. In nucleotides, the CDR3 is TGTGCCAGCAGCTGGGACAAAGCCAATCAGCCCCAGCATTTT. Translated, it gives CASSWDKANQPQHF.

This chain links TRBV27 with TRBJ2-1; 8 positions match TRBD2. The trim removed 3 bases at V and 3 bases at J, leaving 7 bases unmatched. Per germline, CDR1 MNHEY and CDR2 SMNVEV (reference sequence). The CDR3 sequence is 16 residues long. CDR3 residues: CASSLTPSGSYNEQFF. The CDR3 bases are TGTGCCAGCAGTTTGACCCCCAGCGGGAGCTACAATGAGCAGTTCTTC.

Written as DNA, the CDR3 is TGCAGCGTTTCGTGGGGCTGGGGAGGATCCGGGGAGCTGTTTTTT. Its translation is CSVSWGWGGSGELFF. The chain employs TRBV29-1 and TRBJ2-2; D possibly corresponds to TRBD2 (6 bases). Trimming left V 5 bases short and J 6 bases short, with 19 bases between. Germline CDR1 SQVTM, CDR2 ANQGSEA. CDR3 length: 15 residues.

This chain connects TRBV13 to TRBJ2-5; 10 bases line up with TRBD2. The CDR3 sequence is 18 residues long. The V and J ends lost 5 bases and 1 base, in that order; junction bases with no gene match: 13. CDR1 and CDR2 from the germline V gene are PRHDT and FYEKMQ (reference sequence). The CDR3 sequence is CASSPQHPLAGPQETQYF. Written as DNA, the CDR3 is TGTGCCAGCAGCCCTCAACACCCACTAGCGGGACCCCAAGAGACCCAGTACTTC.

This chain uses TRBV27 with TRBJ2-7; TRBD2 matches 10 bases. CDR1 MNHEY and CDR2 SMNVEV come from the germline V gene (reference sequence). J was trimmed by 5 bases and V by 8 bases; bases with no gene match: 9. The CDR3 is 14 amino acids. In DNA form, the CDR3 reads TGTGCCAGCGCATACCTAGCGGGAGAGAACGAGCAGTACTTC. It specifies CASAYLAGENEQYF.

The CDR3 sequence is CASSQDPGTVLGELFF. DNA of the CDR3: TGCGCCAGCAGCCAGGATCCTGGGACTGTCCTGGGGGAGCTGTTTTTT. V and J are TRBV4-1 and TRBJ2-2; maybe TRBD2 (6 bases). The CDR3 has 16 amino acids. V gave up 3 bases and J gave up 8 bases, with 19 bases separating them. Germline V gene sequence: CDR1 MGHRA, CDR2 YSYEKL.

The V and J genes are TRBV19 and TRBJ2-1, with D possibly matching TRBD2 (5 bases). Trimming pared 5 bases from V and 8 bases from J, leaving 7 bases between. This CDR3 region has 11 residues. In germline, CDR1 is LNHDA, CDR2 SQIVND (reference sequence). The DNA of the CDR3 is TGTGCCAGTAGTTCGGGGTATGAGCAGTTCTTC. It is translated as CASSSGYEQFF.

This clone was observed a few times. Here the CDR3 reads CASSPPQASGSHEQFF. CDR3 bases: TGTGCCAGCAGCCCGCCCCAGGCTAGCGGGAGCCATGAGCAGTTCTTC. V gene TRBV9 combines with J gene TRBJ2-1; 10 nucleotides line up with TRBD2. The J segment lost 8 bases and the V segment lost 4 bases, leaving 12 bases of the junction unmatched. CDR3 length: 16 residues. From germline, CDR1 is SGDLS and CDR2 YYNGEE.